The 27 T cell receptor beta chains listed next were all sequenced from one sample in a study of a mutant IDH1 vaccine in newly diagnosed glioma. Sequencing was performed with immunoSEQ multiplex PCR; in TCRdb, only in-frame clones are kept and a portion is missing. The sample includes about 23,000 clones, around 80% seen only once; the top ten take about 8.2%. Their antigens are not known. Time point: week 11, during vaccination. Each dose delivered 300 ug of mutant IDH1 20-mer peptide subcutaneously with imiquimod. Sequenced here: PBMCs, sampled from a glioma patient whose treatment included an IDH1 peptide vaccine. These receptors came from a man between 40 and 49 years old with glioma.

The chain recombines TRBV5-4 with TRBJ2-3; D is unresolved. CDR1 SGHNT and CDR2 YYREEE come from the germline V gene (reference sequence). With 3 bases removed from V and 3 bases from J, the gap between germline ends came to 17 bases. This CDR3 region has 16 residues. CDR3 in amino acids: CASSSGSGEVTDTQYF. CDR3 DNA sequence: TGTGCCAGCAGCTCGGGCAGTGGTGAGGTTACAGATACGCAGTATTTT.

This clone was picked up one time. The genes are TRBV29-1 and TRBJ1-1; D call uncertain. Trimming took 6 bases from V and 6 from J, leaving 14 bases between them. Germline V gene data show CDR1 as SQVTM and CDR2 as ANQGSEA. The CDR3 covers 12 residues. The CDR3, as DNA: TGCAGCGTGAGGGCCCTTGGGTCTGAAGCTTTCTTT. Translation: CSVRALGSEAFF.

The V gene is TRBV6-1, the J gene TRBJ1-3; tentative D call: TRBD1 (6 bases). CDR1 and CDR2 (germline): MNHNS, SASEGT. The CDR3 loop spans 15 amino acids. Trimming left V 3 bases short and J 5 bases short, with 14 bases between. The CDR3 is CASSDLRGGRNTIYF. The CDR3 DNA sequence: TGTGCCAGCAGTGATCTCAGGGGTGGTAGAAACACCATATATTTT.

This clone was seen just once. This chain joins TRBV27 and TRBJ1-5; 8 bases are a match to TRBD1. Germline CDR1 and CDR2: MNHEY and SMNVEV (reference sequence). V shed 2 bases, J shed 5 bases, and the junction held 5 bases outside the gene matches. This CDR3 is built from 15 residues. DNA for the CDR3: TGTGCCAGCAGTTTACGCGGACAGGGCGATCAGCCCCAGCATTTT. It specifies CASSLRGQGDQPQHF.

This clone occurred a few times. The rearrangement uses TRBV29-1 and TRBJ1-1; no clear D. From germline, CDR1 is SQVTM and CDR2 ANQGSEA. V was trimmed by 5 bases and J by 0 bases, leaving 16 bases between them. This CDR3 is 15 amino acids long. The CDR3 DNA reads TGCAGCGTTAGTTCAGACCTAGGCATGAACACTGAAGCTTTCTTT. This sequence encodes CSVSSDLGMNTEAFF.

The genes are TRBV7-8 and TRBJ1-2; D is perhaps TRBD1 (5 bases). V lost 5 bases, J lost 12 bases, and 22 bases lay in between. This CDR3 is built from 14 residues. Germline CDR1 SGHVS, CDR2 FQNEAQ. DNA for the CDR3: TGTGCCAGCAGCCAACCACAGACAGTAAGCGGGAACACCTTC. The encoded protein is CASSQPQTVSGNTF.

In DNA form, the CDR3 reads TGTGCCAGCAGCGCGGGGACATCTGCAGATACGCAGTATTTT. Amino acids: CASSAGTSADTQYF. V is TRBV13 and J is TRBJ2-3, with D tentatively TRBD1 or TRBD2 (6 bases each). Trimming took off 5 bases at V and 4 bases at J, with 13 bases between the two ends. Germline-derived CDR1 and CDR2 are PRHDT and FYEKMQ (reference sequence). This CDR3 has 14 amino acids. The variable domain in full, with the rest retrieved from reference TRBV13 and TRBJ2-3, is AAGVIQSPRHLIKEKRETATLKCYPIPRHDTVYWYQQGPGQDPQFLISFYEKMQSDKGSIPDRFSAQQFSDYHSELNMSSLELGDSALYFCASSAGTSADTQYFGPGTRLTVL.

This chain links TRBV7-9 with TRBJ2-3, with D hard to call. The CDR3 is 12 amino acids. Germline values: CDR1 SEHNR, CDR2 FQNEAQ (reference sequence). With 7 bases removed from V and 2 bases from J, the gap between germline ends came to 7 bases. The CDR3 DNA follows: TGTGCCAGCAAGGGCACCACAGATACGCAGTATTTT. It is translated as CASKGTTDTQYF.

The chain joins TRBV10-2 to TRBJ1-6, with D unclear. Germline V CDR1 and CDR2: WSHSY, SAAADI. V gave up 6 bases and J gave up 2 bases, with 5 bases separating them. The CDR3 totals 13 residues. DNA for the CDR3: TGCGCCAGCAGAGGACCCTATAATTCACCCCTCCACTTT. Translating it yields CASRGPYNSPLHF.

DNA for the CDR3: TGTGCCAGCAGCTCGGGGCAGGTGGGTACGAACACTGAAGCTTTCTTT. It yields the protein CASSSGQVGTNTEAFF. The V and J genes are TRBV11-3 and TRBJ1-1, with D perhaps matching TRBD1 (5 bases). The V gene lost 4 bases and the J gene lost 1 base, with 16 bases spanning the gap. Germline values: CDR1 SGHNT, CDR2 YENEEA. This CDR3 contains 16 residues.

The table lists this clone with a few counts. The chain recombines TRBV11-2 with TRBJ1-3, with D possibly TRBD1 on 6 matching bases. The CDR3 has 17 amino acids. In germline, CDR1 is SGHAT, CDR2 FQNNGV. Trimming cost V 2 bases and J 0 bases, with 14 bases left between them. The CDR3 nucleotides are TGTGCCAGCAGCTTAACAGGGAAGGGATACTCTGGAAACACCATATATTTT. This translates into CASSLTGKGYSGNTIYF.

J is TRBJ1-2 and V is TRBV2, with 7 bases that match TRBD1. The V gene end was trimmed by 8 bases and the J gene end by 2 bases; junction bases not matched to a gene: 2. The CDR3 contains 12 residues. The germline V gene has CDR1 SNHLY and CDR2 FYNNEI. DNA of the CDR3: TGTGCCAGCGGGGACAGCAACTATGGCTACACCTTC. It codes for CASGDSNYGYTF.

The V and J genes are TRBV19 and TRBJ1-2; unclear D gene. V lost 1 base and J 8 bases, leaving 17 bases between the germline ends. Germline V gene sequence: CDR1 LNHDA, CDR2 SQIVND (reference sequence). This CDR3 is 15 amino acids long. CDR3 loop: CASSIGETPIIGYTF. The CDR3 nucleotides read TGTGCCAGTAGTATAGGGGAGACGCCAATTATCGGCTACACCTTC.

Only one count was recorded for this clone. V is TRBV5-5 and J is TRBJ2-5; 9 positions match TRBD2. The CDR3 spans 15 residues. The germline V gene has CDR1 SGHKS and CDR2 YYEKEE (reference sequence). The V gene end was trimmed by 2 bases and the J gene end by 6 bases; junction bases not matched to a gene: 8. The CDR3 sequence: CASSLVAGEVQTQYF. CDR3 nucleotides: TGTGCCAGCAGCTTAGTAGCGGGAGAGGTGCAGACCCAGTACTTC.

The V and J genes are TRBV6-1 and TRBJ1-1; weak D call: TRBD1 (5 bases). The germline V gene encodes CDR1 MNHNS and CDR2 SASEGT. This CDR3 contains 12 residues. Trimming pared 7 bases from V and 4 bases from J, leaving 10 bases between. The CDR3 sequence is CASNLGGTEAFF. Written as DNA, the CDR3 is TGTGCCAGCAACCTTGGGGGCACTGAAGCTTTCTTT.

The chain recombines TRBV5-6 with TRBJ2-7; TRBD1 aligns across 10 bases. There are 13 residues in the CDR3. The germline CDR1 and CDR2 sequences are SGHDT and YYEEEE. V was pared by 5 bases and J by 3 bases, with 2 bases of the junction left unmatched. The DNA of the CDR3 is TGTGCCAGCAGGGGACAGGGGCGCTACGAGCAGTACTTC. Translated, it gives CASRGQGRYEQYF.

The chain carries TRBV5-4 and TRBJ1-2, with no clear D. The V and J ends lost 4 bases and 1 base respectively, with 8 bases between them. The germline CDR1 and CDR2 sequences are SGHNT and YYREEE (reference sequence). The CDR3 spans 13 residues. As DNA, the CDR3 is TGTGCCAGCAGCCCGCCGGGTAACTATGGCTACACCTTC. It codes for CASSPPGNYGYTF.

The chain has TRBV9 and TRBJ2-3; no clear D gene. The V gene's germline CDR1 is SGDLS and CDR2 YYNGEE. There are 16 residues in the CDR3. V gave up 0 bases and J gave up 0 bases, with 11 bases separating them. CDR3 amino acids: CASSVGIRPSTDTQYF. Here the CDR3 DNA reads TGTGCCAGCAGCGTAGGTATTAGACCTAGCACAGATACGCAGTATTTT.

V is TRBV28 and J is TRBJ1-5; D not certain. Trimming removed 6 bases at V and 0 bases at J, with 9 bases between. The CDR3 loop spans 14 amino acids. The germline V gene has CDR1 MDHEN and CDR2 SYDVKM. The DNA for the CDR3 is TGTGCCAGCAGAGAGGGTTATAGCAATCAGCCCCAGCATTTT. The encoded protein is CASREGYSNQPQHF.

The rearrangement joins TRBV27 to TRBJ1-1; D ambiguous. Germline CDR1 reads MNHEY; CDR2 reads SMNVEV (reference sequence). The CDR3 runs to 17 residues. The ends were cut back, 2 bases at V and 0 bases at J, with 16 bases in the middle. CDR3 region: CASSLRESFSMNTEAFF. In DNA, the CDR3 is TGTGCCAGCAGTTTACGGGAGTCCTTTTCGATGAACACTGAAGCTTTCTTT.

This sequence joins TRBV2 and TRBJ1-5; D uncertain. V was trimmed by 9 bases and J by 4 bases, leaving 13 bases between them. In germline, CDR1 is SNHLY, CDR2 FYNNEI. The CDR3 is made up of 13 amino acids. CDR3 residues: CASSSLRNQPQHF. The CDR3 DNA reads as TGTGCCAGTTCATCACTCAGGAATCAGCCCCAGCATTTT. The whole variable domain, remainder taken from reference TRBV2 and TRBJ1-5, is EPEVTQTPSHQVTQMGQEVILRCVPISNHLYFYWYRQILGQKVEFLVSFYNNEISEKSEIFDDQFSVERPDGSNFTLKIRSTKLEDSAMYFCASSSLRNQPQHFGDGTRLSIL.

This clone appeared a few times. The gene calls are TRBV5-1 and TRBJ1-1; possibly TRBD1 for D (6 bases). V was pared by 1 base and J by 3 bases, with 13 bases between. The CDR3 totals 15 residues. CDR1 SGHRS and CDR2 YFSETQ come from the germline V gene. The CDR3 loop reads CASSLTGRGDTEAFF. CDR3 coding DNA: TGCGCCAGCAGCTTGACCGGCAGGGGTGACACTGAAGCTTTCTTT.

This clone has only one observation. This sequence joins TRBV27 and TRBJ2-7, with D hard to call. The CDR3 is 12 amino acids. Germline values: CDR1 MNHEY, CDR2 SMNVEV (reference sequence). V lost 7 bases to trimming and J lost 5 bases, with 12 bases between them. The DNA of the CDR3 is TGTGCCAGCACCTTGGTCAGCCACGAGCAGTACGTC. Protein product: CASTLVSHEQYV.

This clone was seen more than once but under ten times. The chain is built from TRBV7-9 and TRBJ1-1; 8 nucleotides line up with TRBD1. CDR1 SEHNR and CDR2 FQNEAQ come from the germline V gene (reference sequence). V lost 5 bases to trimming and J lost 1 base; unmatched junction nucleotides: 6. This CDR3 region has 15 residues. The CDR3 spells CASSGRQGSNTEAFF. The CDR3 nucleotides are TGTGCCAGCAGCGGCAGACAGGGGTCGAACACTGAAGCTTTCTTT.

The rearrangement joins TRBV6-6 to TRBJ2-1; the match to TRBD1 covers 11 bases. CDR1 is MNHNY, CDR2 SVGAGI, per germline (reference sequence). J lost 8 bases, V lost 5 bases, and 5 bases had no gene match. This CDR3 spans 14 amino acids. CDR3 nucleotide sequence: TGTGCCAGCAGTCGGGACAGGGGGAGGGATGAGCAGTTCTTC. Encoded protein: CASSRDRGRDEQFF.

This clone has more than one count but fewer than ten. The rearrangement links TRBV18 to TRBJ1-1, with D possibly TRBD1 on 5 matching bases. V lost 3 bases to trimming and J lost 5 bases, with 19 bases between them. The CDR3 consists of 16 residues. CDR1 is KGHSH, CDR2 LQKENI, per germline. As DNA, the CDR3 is TGTGCCAGCTCACCTCTTAGGGACCCAGAAGGAACTGAAGCTTTCTTT. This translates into CASSPLRDPEGTEAFF.

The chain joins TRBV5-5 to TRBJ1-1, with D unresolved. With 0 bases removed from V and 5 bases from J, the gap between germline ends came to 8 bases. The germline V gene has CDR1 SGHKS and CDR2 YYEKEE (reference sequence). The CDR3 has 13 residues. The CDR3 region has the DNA TGTGCCAGCAGCTTGGTATACGGAACTGAAGCTTTCTTT. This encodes CASSLVYGTEAFF.